Sequencing of this TCR beta chain was carried out in a study of graft-versus-host responses after intestinal transplantation. Study summary: Transplant recipients had multivisceral, liver-intestinal, or isolated intestinal grafts. Every recipient had anti-thymocyte globulin induction and 2 to 3 years of tacrolimus plus steroids.

Generated by immunoSEQ multiplex PCR, the TCRdb table keeps only in-frame clones and is missing some. The top ten clones hold 0.8% to 0.95% of a sample with about 25,000 clones, roughly four fifths of them seen once. This clone was picked up a small number of times. Its matching antigen is unknown. The CDR3 is 15 residues long. The V segment lost 6 bases and the J segment 4 bases; nucleotides outside the gene matches: 11. The germline V gene has CDR1 LGHNA and CDR2 YSLEER. General study points: Among recipient marrow samples, GvH clones were found; some appeared first in ileum or blood. Early post-transplant declines in HvG were associated with peak levels of circulating GvH clones.

This clonotype was obtained from a human donor who was the organ donor for an intestinal transplant. The sample was unstimulated CD8+ T cells sorted from spleen or lymph node cells, taken before transplant. The chain recombines TRBV4-3 with TRBJ2-7; the match to TRBD2 covers 8 bases. CDR3 protein: CASSPGAGAPYEQYF. In DNA form, the CDR3 reads TGCGCCAGCAGTCCCGGAGCGGGGGCCCCATACGAGCAGTACTTC.